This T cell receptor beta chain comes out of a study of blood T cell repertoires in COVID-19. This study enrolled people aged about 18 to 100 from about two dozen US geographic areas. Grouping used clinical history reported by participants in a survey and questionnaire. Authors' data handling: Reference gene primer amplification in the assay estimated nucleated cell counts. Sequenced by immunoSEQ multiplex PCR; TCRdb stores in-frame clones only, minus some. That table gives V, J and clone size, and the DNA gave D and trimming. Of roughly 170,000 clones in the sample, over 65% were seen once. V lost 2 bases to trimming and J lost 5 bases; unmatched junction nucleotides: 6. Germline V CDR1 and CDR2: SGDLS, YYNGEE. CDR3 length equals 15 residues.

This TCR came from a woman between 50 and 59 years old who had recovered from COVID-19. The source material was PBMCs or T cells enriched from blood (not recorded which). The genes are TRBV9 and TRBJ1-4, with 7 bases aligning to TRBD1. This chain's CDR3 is CASSVRQGGNEKLFF. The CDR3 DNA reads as TGTGCCAGCAGCGTTCGACAGGGCGGCAATGAAAAACTGTTTTTT.